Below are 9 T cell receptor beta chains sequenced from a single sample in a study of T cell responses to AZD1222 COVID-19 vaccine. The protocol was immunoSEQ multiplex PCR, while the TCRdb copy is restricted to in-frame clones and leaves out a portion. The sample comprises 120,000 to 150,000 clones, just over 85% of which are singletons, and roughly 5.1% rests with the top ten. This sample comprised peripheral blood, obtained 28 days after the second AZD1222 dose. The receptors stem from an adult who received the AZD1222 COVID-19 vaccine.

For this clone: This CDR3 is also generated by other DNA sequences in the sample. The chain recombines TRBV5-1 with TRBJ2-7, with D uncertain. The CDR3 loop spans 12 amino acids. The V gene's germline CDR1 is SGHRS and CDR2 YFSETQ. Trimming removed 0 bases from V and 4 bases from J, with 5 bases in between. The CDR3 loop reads CASSLGGYEQYF. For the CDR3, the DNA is TGCGCCAGCAGCTTGGGGGGATACGAGCAGTACTTC.

The CDR3 DNA follows: TGCGCCAGCAGCTTGGACTCACTGGACACCGGGGAGCTGTTTTTT. Amino acids: CASSLDSLDTGELFF. The rearrangement links TRBV5-1 to TRBJ2-2; D not resolved. Trimming took 0 bases from V and 3 from J, leaving 9 bases between them. In germline, CDR1 is SGHRS, CDR2 YFSETQ. This CDR3 region has 15 residues.

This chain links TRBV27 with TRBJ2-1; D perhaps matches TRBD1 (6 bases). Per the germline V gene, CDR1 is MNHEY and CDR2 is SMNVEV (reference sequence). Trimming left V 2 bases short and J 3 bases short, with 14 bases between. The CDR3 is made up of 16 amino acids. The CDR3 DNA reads TGTGCCAGCAGTTTACGGACCCCCAGGGGCTACAATGAGCAGTTCTTC. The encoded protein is CASSLRTPRGYNEQFF.

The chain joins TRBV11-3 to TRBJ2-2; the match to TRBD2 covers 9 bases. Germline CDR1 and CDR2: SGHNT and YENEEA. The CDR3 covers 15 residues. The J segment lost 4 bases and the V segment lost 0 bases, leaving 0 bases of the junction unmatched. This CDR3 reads CASSLEAGGTGELFF. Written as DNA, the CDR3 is TGTGCCAGCAGCTTAGAAGCGGGAGGCACCGGGGAGCTGTTTTTT.

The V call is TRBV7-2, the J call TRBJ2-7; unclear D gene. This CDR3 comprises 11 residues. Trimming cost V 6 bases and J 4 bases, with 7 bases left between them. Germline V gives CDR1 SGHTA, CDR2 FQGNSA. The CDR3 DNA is TGTGCCAGCAGTTCCCGTTACGAGCAGTACTTC. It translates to CASSSRYEQYF.

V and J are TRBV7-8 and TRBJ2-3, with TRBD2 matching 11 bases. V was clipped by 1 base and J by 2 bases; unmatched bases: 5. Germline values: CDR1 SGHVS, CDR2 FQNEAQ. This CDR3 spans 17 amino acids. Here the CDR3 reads CASSLGASGGNTDTQYF. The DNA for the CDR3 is TGTGCCAGCAGCTTAGGGGCTAGCGGGGGGAACACAGATACGCAGTATTTT.

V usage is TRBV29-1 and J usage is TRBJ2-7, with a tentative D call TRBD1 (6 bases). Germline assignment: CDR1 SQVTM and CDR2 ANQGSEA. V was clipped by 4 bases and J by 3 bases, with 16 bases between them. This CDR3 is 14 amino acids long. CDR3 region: CSVGRAGEFYEQYF. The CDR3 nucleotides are TGCAGCGTTGGACGGGCAGGGGAGTTCTACGAGCAGTACTTC.

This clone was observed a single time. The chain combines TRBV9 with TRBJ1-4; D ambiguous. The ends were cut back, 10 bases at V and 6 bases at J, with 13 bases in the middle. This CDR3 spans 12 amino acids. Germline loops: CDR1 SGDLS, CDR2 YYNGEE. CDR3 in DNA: TGTGCCTCCCAAGGGCCAGATGAAAAACTGTTTTTT. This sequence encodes CASQGPDEKLFF.

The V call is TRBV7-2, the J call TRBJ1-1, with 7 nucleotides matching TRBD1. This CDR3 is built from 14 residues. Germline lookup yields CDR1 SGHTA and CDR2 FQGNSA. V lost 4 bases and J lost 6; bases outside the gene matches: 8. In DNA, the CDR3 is TGTGCCAGCAGCTCAGGGGGTGAATGGGCTGAAGCTTTCTTT. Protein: CASSSGGEWAEAFF.